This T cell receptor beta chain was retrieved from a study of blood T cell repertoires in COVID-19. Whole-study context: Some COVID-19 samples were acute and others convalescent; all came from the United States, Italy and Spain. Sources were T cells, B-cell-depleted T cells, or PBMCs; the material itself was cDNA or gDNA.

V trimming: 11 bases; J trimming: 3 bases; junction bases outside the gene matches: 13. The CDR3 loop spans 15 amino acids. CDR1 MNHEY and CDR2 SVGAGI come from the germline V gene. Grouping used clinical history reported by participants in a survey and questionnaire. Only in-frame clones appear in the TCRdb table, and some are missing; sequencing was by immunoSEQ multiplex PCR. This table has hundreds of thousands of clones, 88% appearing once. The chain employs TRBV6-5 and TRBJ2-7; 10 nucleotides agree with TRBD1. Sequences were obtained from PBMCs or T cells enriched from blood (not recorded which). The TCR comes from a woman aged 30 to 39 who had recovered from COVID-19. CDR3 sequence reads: CALLLLGDRGYEQYF. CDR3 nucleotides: TGTGCCCTCCTACTCTTGGGGGACAGGGGCTACGAGCAGTACTTC.